This TCR beta chain comes out of a study of CD8 T cells in Susac syndrome. An input of roughly 0.45 to 1 ug of RNA was subjected to reverse transcription using random hexamers. Amplification of TCR beta CDR3 across 54 Vbeta and 13 Jbeta was performed with immunoSEQ multiplex PCR. Using its own MiXCR run on the immunoSEQ multiplex PCR reads, TCRdb lists one record per CDR3 protein. This sample carries around 200,000 distinct CDR3 sequences, 90% to 95% of them seen once, and the ten largest clones take less than 0.15%. The multiple sclerosis control group consisted of treatment-naive patients whose relapsing-remitting disease, which was either stable or active, fulfilled revised McDonald criteria. To note about this clonotype: Its antigen is unidentified.

V was pared by 3 bases and J by 11 bases, with 6 bases of the junction left unmatched. This CDR3 is 13 amino acids long. Germline-derived CDR1 and CDR2 are MNHEY and SMNVEV (reference sequence). Points from the study as a whole: The study's TCR sequencing and HLA analysis covered a relatively small number of individuals, and the study acknowledged this.

The V call is TRBV27, the J call TRBJ1-4; the match to TRBD1 covers 7 bases. The sequence was collected from a human donor with multiple sclerosis. The sample comprised CD8+ T cells from PBMCs. The CDR3: CASSLTGNVKLFF. As DNA, the CDR3 is TGTGCCAGCAGTTTGACAGGGAATGTGAAACTGTTTTTT.